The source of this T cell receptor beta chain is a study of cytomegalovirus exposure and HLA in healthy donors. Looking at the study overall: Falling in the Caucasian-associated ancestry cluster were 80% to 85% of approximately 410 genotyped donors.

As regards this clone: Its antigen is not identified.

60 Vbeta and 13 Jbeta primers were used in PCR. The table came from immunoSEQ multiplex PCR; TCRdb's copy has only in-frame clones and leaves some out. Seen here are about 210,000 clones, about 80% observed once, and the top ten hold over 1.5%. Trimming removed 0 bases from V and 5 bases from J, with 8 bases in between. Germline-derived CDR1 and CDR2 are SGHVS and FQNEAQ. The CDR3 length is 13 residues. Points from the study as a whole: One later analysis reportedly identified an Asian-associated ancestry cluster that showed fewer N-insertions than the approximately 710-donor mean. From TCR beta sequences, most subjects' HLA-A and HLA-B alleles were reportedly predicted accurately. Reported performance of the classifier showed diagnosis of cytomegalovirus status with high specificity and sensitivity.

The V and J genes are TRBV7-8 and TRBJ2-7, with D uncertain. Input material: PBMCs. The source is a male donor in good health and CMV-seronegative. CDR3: CASSLAPSNEQYF. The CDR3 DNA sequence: TGTGCCAGCAGCTTAGCGCCGAGTAACGAGCAGTACTTC.